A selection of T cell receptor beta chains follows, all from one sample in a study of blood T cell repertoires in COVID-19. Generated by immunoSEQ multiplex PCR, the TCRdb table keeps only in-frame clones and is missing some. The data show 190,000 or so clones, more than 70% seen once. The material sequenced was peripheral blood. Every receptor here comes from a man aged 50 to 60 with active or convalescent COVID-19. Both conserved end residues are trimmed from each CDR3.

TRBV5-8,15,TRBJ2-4,ASSSGLAGGIGDIQY
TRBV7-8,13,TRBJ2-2,ASSPPAAATGELF
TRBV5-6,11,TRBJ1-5,ASSSGGNQPQH
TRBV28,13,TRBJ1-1,ASSEPTGAEAEAF
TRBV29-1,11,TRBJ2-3,SVGAPTTDTQY
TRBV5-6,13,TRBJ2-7,ASSRTRGAAYEQY
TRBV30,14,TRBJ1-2,AWSRGQTLVNYGYT
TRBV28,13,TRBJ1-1,ASSLPLSVVTEAF
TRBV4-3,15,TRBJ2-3,ASSQDLAGLRADTQY
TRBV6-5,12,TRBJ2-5,ASSSGISKETQY
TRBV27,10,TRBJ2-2,ASSPGAGELF
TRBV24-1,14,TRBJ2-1,ATSGPSSPSYNEQF
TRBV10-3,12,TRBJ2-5,AISESTGGETQY
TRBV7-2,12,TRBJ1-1,ASSPDRRNTEAF
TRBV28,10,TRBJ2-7,ASSSYPYEQY
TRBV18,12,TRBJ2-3,ASSLYRGTDTQY
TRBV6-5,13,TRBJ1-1,ASSRDRGLNTEAF
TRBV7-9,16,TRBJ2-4,ASSVSSGRAFVKNIQY
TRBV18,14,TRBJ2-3,ASSPPGLAGADTQY
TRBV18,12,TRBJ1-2,ASSPGQGAGGYT
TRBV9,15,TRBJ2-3,ASSEGAGGLSTDTQY
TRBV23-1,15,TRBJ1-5,ASSQSSRGPNNQPQH
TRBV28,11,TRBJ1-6,AVRDRNNSPLH
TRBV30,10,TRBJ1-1,ARDTLNTEAF
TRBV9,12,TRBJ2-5,ASSVTGLGETQY
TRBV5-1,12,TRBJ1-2,ASSLDRDRVVYT
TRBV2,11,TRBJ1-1,ASSDRRSTEAF
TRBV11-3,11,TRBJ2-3,ASSSSYTDTQY
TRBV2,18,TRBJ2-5,ASSVMKGTSAQRGQETQY
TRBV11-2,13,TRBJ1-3,ASSLKSQGGNTIY
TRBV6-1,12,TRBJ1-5,ASSEGGVGQPQH
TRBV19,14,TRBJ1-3,ASNPRTEGRGNTIY
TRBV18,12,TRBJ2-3,ASSPPTVADTQY
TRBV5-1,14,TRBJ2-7,ASSLLKAGGPEEQY
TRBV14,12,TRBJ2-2,ASSQDLAPGELF